This TCR beta chain was sequenced during a study of T-cell memory formation after mild COVID-19. V was clipped by 8 bases and J by 2 bases, with 7 bases between them. Per germline, CDR1 SGHVS and CDR2 FNYEAQ. The CDR3 runs to 12 residues. From the 5' RACE reads, TCRdb called clonotypes with MiXCR, one entry per CDR3 protein. The top ten clones hold approximately 2.2% of a sample with about 180,000 distinct CDR3 sequences, 16% of them seen once. This clonotype was recorded many times. The origin of this receptor is an adult woman who had mild COVID-19 (a few samples of this study predate the infection). Cell type and time point are not known. Sequenced sample: PBMCs or a T cell subset sorted from them (not recorded which). The chain links TRBV7-6 to TRBJ2-1; D uncertain. The CDR3 is CASGVTYNEQFF. The CDR3 bases are TGTGCCAGCGGCGTTACCTACAATGAGCAGTTCTTC.